The clone carrying this T cell receptor (beta chain) has ten or more counts. The antigen remains unidentified. This sample was included in a study of T cell repertoires in cytomegalovirus infection. Study-wide background: Public TCR beta signature analysis indicated the presence of both CMV infection and matching HLA type. General study points: HLA-C-restricted TCR beta clonotypes specific for CMV led the ex vivo response. Cumulative frequency of public TCR beta families picked out carriers of CMV plus the relevant HLA.

One entry per CDR3 protein results from TCRdb running MiXCR on the reads. The sample contains fewer than 700,000 distinct CDR3 sequences, around 24% of which appear only once. The CDR3 is made up of 14 amino acids. Trimming shortened V by 6 bases and J by 0 bases, and 11 bases separated the two germline ends. The genes are TRBV12-3 or TRBV12-4 and TRBJ1-2, with D perhaps matching TRBD1 (6 bases). Sequenced: CD8+ T cells from PBMCs. The receptor's source is a human donor in good health (CMV status not recorded). Some clones in this sample may be carry-over from other donors' samples. The CDR3 region is CASSPGHPNYGYTF. CDR3 in DNA: TGTGCCAGCAGCCCGGGACACCCTAACTATGGCTACACCTTC.